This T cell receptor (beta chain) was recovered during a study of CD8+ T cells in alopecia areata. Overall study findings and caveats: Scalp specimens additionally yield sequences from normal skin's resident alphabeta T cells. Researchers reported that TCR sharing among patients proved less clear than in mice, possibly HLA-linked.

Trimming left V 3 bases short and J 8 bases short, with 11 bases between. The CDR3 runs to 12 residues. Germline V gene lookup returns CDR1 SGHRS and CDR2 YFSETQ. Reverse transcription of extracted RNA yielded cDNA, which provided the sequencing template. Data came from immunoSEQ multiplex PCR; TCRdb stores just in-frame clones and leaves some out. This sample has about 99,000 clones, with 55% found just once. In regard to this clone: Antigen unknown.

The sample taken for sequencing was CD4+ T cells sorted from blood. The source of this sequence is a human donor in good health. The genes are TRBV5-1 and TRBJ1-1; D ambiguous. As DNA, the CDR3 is TGCGCCAGCAGCTCCTCGGCCGGAGAAGCTTTCTTT. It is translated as CASSSSAGEAFF.